The present T cell receptor beta chain was sequenced within a study of blood T cells in healthy people across ages. The overall study: About one barcoded beta molecule per two T cells was the capture yield of template switching.

Notes on the study in general: Diversity was estimated from one million T cells, and these estimates were considered underestimates. The study could not conclusively compare naive and antigen-experienced cells, given its unsorted PBMCs.

The germline V gene encodes CDR1 SGHRS and CDR2 YFSETQ. This CDR3 spans 14 amino acids. V lost 1 base and J lost 8, with 13 bases in between. A few counts support this clonotype. The antigen is not known. Each donor's blood draw was ten milliliters of peripheral blood. PCR was performed a second time for roughly 7 to 11 cycles using a sample-barcoded 5' primer and a J-beta primer mix. MiXCR, applied by TCRdb to the 5' RACE reads, yields one record per CDR3 protein. Of around 1,500,000 distinct CDR3 sequences in the sample, 28% were seen once. Material for sequencing was blood. The sequence was collected from a woman between 25 and 40 years old in good health. The V gene is TRBV5-1, the J gene TRBJ2-1; D not certain. The CDR3 nucleotides are TGCGCCAGCAGCTTGAGTGGAGTTAGCCATGAGCAGTTCTTC. Residues: CASSLSGVSHEQFF.